This T cell receptor (beta chain) was sequenced for a study of blood T cell repertoires in COVID-19. Study overall: Sites across the United States, Italy and Spain contributed samples from acute and convalescent COVID-19.

Sequencing used immunoSEQ multiplex PCR; TCRdb keeps in-frame clones, though not all of them. The sample carries 35,000 to 50,000 clones, roughly 85% recorded once. Trimming at V came to 0 bases and at J to 6 bases, leaving 8 bases not matched to a gene. Germline V CDR1 and CDR2: PRHDT, FYEKMQ (reference sequence). This CDR3 has 16 residues. The specimen was peripheral blood. V and J are TRBV13 and TRBJ1-2, with 9 bases identical to TRBD1. The sequence came from a woman aged 70-85 years in a cohort sampled during active COVID-19. Written as DNA, the CDR3 is TGTGCCAGCAGCTTAGGCGTTGGACAGGGGTGGAATGGCTACACCTTC. Protein product: CASSLGVGQGWNGYTF.